This TCR beta chain was profiled in a study of shared clonotypes between healthy human individuals. In the study overall: CD4 naive and CD4 memory each took three plates per donor, while CD8 naive took two and CD8 memory one.

An approximately 180 ng quantity of DNA, tens of thousands of T cell genomes, went into the sorted-subset replicate PCRs. This table comes from immunoSEQ multiplex PCR, and its TCRdb copy is limited to in-frame clones, with some not included. This sample carries hundreds of thousands of clones, about 80% of them seen once, and the ten largest clones take about 1.8%. Caucasian adults living in Nashville, Tennessee, provided all samples. Only one count was recorded for this clone. The germline V gene encodes CDR1 SGHAT and CDR2 FQNNGV. V trimming: 2 bases; J trimming: 5 bases; junction bases outside the gene matches: 8. The CDR3 sequence is 15 residues long.

The sequence came from a woman aged 25 to 39 in good health. The chain has TRBV11-2 and TRBJ2-5, with 7 bases that match TRBD2. The specimen was memory CD4+ T cells sorted from blood. Subset here: CD45RA-negative fraction. Here the CDR3 reads CASSLRTRIGETQYF. CDR3 nucleotides: TGTGCCAGCAGCTTAAGGACTAGAATCGGGGAGACCCAGTACTTC.